Shown below are 30 T cell receptor beta chains from a single sample sequenced in a study of blood T cell repertoires in COVID-19. Using immunoSEQ multiplex PCR, the repertoire was profiled, and TCRdb retains in-frame clones only, with some absent. The repertoire holds 60,000 to 85,000 clones, with about 88% as singletons. Material: peripheral blood. These receptors originate from a human donor in a cohort sampled during active COVID-19.

The CDR3 nucleotides are TGTGCCAGCAGCCCTAAGACTAGCGGGATATACAATGAGCAGTTCTTC. It specifies CASSPKTSGIYNEQFF. The chain joins TRBV6-2 or TRBV6-3 to TRBJ2-1; 11 nucleotides align to TRBD2. The CDR3 is 16 residues long. The V gene's germline CDR1 is MNHEY and CDR2 SVGEGT. Trimming at V came to 6 bases and at J to 4 bases, leaving 8 bases not matched to a gene.

This clone has more than one count but fewer than ten. The gene calls are TRBV28 and TRBJ2-7, with 7 bases fitting TRBD1. Germline CDR1 and CDR2: MDHEN and SYDVKM. V was clipped by 5 bases and J by 4 bases; unmatched bases: 11. CDR3 length: 15 amino acids. Written as DNA, the CDR3 is TGTGCCAGCAGTCTAGGGGGCGCCTCCCGGTACGAGCAGTACTTC. Translating gives CASSLGGASRYEQYF.

V gene TRBV5-6 combines with J gene TRBJ1-1; D gene unclear. Per germline, CDR1 SGHDT and CDR2 YYEEEE. Trimming pared 4 bases from V and 3 bases from J, leaving 13 bases between. The CDR3 runs to 14 residues. CDR3 region: CASSIGLGDTEAFF. CDR3 bases: TGTGCCAGCAGCATAGGACTGGGTGACACTGAAGCTTTCTTT. The full variable domain, its missing parts supplied by reference TRBV5-6 and TRBJ1-1, is DAGVTQSPTHLIKTRGQQVTLRCSPKSGHDTVSWYQQALGQGPQFIFQYYEEEERQRGNFPDRFSGHQFPNYSSELNVNALLLGDSALYLCASSIGLGDTEAFFGQGTRLTVV.

The CDR3 bases are TGTGCCAGCAGCCGGAGACTAGCAGCCTACAATGAGCAGTTCTTC. Encoded protein: CASSRRLAAYNEQFF. The chain is built from TRBV7-3 and TRBJ2-1; 7 bases align to TRBD2. The CDR3 contains 15 residues. V shed 5 bases, J shed 2 bases, and the junction held 6 bases outside the gene matches. Germline assignment: CDR1 SGHTA and CDR2 FQGTGA.

This clone was counted between two and nine times. The chain is built from TRBV27 and TRBJ1-3; possible D gene TRBD1, 5 bases. With 7 bases removed from V and 0 bases from J, the gap between germline ends came to 7 bases. Germline values: CDR1 MNHEY, CDR2 SMNVEV (reference sequence). CDR3 size: 13 residues. The DNA of the CDR3 is TGTGCCAGCACCGACAGCTCTGGAAACACCATATATTTT. This gives the protein CASTDSSGNTIYF.

The V and J genes are TRBV5-1 and TRBJ1-6, with 8 bases matching TRBD1. CDR3 size: 14 residues. Losses at the gene ends were 0 bases for V and 14 bases for J; bases not matched to a gene: 7. Germline V lookup: CDR1 SGHRS, CDR2 YFSETQ. CDR3 residues: CASSLGTGIDSLHF. Here the CDR3 DNA reads TGCGCCAGCAGCTTGGGGACAGGGATCGATTCCCTCCACTTT.

The chain recombines TRBV9 with TRBJ2-1; D gene uncertain. Germline V lookup: CDR1 SGDLS, CDR2 YYNGEE. The CDR3 spans 13 residues. V lost 0 bases, J lost 4 bases, and 5 bases lay in between. CDR3 region: CASSVDRYNEQFF. The CDR3 region has the DNA TGTGCCAGCAGCGTAGACCGGTACAATGAGCAGTTCTTC. Filled out from reference TRBV9 and TRBJ2-1, the complete variable domain reads DSGVTQTPKHLITATGQRVTLRCSPRSGDLSVYWYQQSLDQGLQFLIQYYNGEERAKGNILERFSAQQFPDLHSELNLSSLELGDSALYFCASSVDRYNEQFFGPGTRLTVL.

This chain uses TRBV11-2 with TRBJ1-3, with D possibly being TRBD1 (5 bases). The CDR3 is 14 residues long. Between the trimmed V and J ends, which lost 5 bases and 7 bases, there was a span of 15 bases. Germline V gene lookup returns CDR1 SGHAT and CDR2 FQNNGV. CDR3 nucleotides: TGTGCCAGCAGCACAACTCGGGGGGGGAACACCATATATTTT. It specifies CASSTTRGGNTIYF. The full variable domain, in which reference TRBV11-2 and TRBJ1-3 provide the parts outside the CDR3, is EAGVAQSPRYKIIEKRQSVAFWCNPISGHATLYWYQQILGQGPKLLIQFQNNGVVDDSQLPKDRFSAERLKGVDSTLKIQPAKLEDSAVYLCASSTTRGGNTIYFGEGSWLTVV.

The chain uses TRBV12-5 and TRBJ2-5; weak D call: TRBD2 (6 bases). CDR3 length equals 15 residues. The germline V gene encodes CDR1 LGHNT and CDR2 FRNRAP. Trimming stripped 3 bases from V and 5 bases from J, with 16 bases between. CDR3: CASGFRASVGETQYF. The CDR3 DNA is TGTGCTAGTGGTTTTAGGGCTAGCGTTGGGGAGACCCAGTACTTC.

The CDR3, as DNA: TGTGCCAGCAGTTTACATTTTATCCGGGGCAGGGGGCGAGGTGGCTACACCTTC. This gives the protein CASSLHFIRGRGRGGYTF. The chain is built from TRBV28 and TRBJ1-2, with TRBD1 identical over 8 bases. Germline V gene data show CDR1 as MDHEN and CDR2 as SYDVKM. This CDR3 is built from 18 residues. The J segment lost 7 bases and the V segment lost 2 bases, leaving 18 bases of the junction unmatched.

The V and J genes are TRBV21-1 and TRBJ2-7; TRBD1 is the table's D call, not checked against the DNA. TRBV21-1 is shown as a pseudogene. This CDR3 has 15 residues. CDR3 nucleotides: TGTGCCAGCAGCAGTTGGGGCGGACAGACATACGAGCAGTACTTC. This codes for CASSSWGGQTYEQYF.

This chain joins TRBV6-5 and TRBJ1-1, with 7 bases matching TRBD1. With 5 bases clipped from V and 6 bases from J, the junction kept 12 bases outside the gene matches. The CDR3 spans 15 residues. Germline V gene data show CDR1 as MNHEY and CDR2 as SVGAGI. The CDR3 region is CASSTSYRGIAEAFF. In DNA, the CDR3 is TGTGCCAGCAGTACCTCGTACAGGGGCATCGCTGAAGCTTTCTTT.

This chain joins TRBV28 and TRBJ2-7; TRBD2 aligns across 9 bases. The junction had 11 bases not matched to a gene; V was cut back by 6 bases and J by 5 bases. The CDR3 runs 15 residues. CDR1 is MDHEN and CDR2 is SYDVKM in the germline V gene. CDR3 amino acids: CASRLPGTSLHEQYF. The CDR3 nucleotides read TGTGCCAGCAGACTCCCCGGGACTAGCTTACACGAGCAGTACTTC. Filled out from reference TRBV28 and TRBJ2-7, the complete variable domain reads DVKVTQSSRYLVKRTGEKVFLECVQDMDHENMFWYRQDPGLGLRLIYFSYDVKMKEKGDIPEGYSVSREKKERFSLILESASTNQTSMYLCASRLPGTSLHEQYFGPGTRLTVT.

The chain employs TRBV18 and TRBJ2-5; TRBD1 is a possible D gene (6 bases). Germline V CDR1 and CDR2: KGHSH, LQKENI. CDR3 length: 16 residues. V was shortened by 0 bases and J by 0 bases, with 11 bases between the two germline ends. CDR3 amino acids: CASSPPPGANQETQYF. The CDR3 DNA reads TGTGCCAGCTCACCACCCCCAGGGGCCAACCAAGAGACCCAGTACTTC.

This chain connects TRBV28 to TRBJ2-1; D call uncertain. Trimming pared 6 bases from V and 6 bases from J, leaving 9 bases between. The CDR3 runs to 12 residues. CDR1 is MDHEN and CDR2 is SYDVKM in the germline V gene. The CDR3 nucleotides are TGTGCCAGCAGGCCGACTCGCAATGAGCAGTTCTTC. Translating gives CASRPTRNEQFF.

V and J are TRBV28 and TRBJ1-2; maybe TRBD1 (6 bases). The germline V and J ends were trimmed by 3 bases and 6 bases, with 11 bases remaining between them. Germline V gene lookup returns CDR1 MDHEN and CDR2 SYDVKM. The CDR3 is 13 amino acids. Written as DNA, the CDR3 is TGTGCCAGCAGTTTGACAGGTTTAAATGGCTACACCTTC. The encoded protein is CASSLTGLNGYTF.

This clone was seen just once. The chain joins TRBV18 to TRBJ2-7; D is perhaps TRBD2 (6 bases). Trimming took 2 bases from V and 4 from J, leaving 6 bases between them. This CDR3 is 12 amino acids long. Germline V lookup: CDR1 KGHSH, CDR2 LQKENI. DNA for the CDR3: TGTGCCAGCTCACCAGGGGGGTACGAGCAGTACTTC. Translating it yields CASSPGGYEQYF.

This clone was recorded once. The CDR3 region has the DNA TGTGCCAGCAGCTTTCTACAGGTGGGTTCCGACGAGCAGTACTTC. Translated, it gives CASSFLQVGSDEQYF. The chain has TRBV7-2 and TRBJ2-7, with D possibly TRBD1 on 5 matching bases. V was trimmed by 3 bases and J by 5 bases, leaving 17 bases between them. Germline V gene lookup returns CDR1 SGHTA and CDR2 FQGNSA. This CDR3 is 15 amino acids long.

The chain uses TRBV7-3 and TRBJ2-5, with D possibly matching TRBD2 (6 bases). Germline V CDR1 and CDR2: SGHTA, FQGTGA. V shed 5 bases and J shed 1 base, with 17 bases lying between them. The CDR3 runs to 16 residues. This CDR3 reads CASSQNGGGFQETQYF. The CDR3 DNA follows: TGTGCCAGCAGCCAAAACGGGGGAGGCTTCCAAGAGACCCAGTACTTC.

This chain uses TRBV7-9 with TRBJ1-1; 9 bases fit TRBD1. The CDR3 consists of 14 residues. Unmatched junction bases numbered 5, after V lost 5 bases and J lost 4 bases. Looked up from germline, CDR1 is SEHNR and CDR2 is FQNEAQ (reference sequence). The CDR3 nucleotides are TGTGCCAGCAGCCTACAGGGGGCCAGCACTGAAGCTTTCTTT. Encoded protein: CASSLQGASTEAFF. The variable domain in full, completed from reference TRBV7-9 and TRBJ1-1, reads DTGVSQNPRHKITKRGQNVTFRCDPISEHNRLYWYRQTLGQGPEFLTYFQNEAQLEKSRLLSDRFSAERPKGSFSTLEIQRTEQGDSAMYLCASSLQGASTEAFFGQGTRLTVV.

There are a few counts of this clone. The chain joins TRBV18 to TRBJ1-2, with a tentative D call TRBD1 (6 bases). Germline CDR1 reads KGHSH; CDR2 reads LQKENI. This CDR3 contains 15 residues. V dropped 3 bases and J dropped 8 bases, with 19 bases sitting between them. CDR3 loop: CASSPELQQGYGYTF. In DNA, the CDR3 is TGTGCCAGCTCACCTGAACTACAACAGGGCTACGGCTACACCTTC.

This clone was seen only a few times. The V call is TRBV6-5, the J call TRBJ1-3; D gene unclear. Germline lookup yields CDR1 MNHEY and CDR2 SVGAGI. The CDR3 runs to 15 residues. Deletions cut 7 bases from V and 2 bases from J, with 15 bases between. CDR3 amino acids: CASTEVGRPGNTIYF. CDR3 DNA sequence: TGTGCCAGCACCGAAGTGGGCAGGCCTGGAAACACCATATATTTT.

The gene calls are TRBV18 and TRBJ2-1; D gene unclear. This CDR3 comprises 18 residues. Per the germline V gene, CDR1 is KGHSH and CDR2 is LQKENI. V shed 0 bases and J shed 6 bases, with 21 bases lying between them. The CDR3 is CASSPPNGVFRFGNEQFF. The DNA for the CDR3 is TGTGCCAGCTCACCACCGAATGGTGTTTTCAGGTTCGGCAATGAGCAGTTCTTC.

The chain recombines TRBV6-1 with TRBJ1-2; no firm D call. CDR3 length equals 13 residues. Germline CDR1 reads MNHNS; CDR2 reads SASEGT. The V end lost 3 bases, the J end lost 8 bases, and 13 bases lay between the germline ends. The CDR3 is CASSDGWRVGYTF. In DNA, the CDR3 is TGTGCCAGCAGTGATGGATGGAGGGTAGGCTACACCTTC.

The gene calls are TRBV23-1 and TRBJ2-7, with 8 bases aligning to TRBD1. TRBV23-1 is filed as an ORF, its function uncertain. The CDR3 has 14 amino acids. V lost 6 bases and J lost 2; bases outside the gene matches: 6. The chain's CDR3 is CASRQDRAPYEQYF. CDR3 coding DNA: TGCGCCAGCAGGCAGGACAGGGCTCCCTACGAGCAGTACTTC.

The V and J genes are TRBV5-1 and TRBJ2-1, with 8 bases aligning to TRBD1. Trimming at V came to 6 bases and at J to 9 bases, leaving 14 bases not matched to a gene. This CDR3 has 15 amino acids. Germline values: CDR1 SGHRS, CDR2 YFSETQ. CDR3 DNA: TGCGCCAGCACCATGGGACCAGGGGGCGGCCTTGAGCAGTTCTTC. The encoded protein is CASTMGPGGGLEQFF.

This clone occurred many times. Other DNA variants within this sample encode the same CDR3. This rearrangement joins TRBV7-9 to TRBJ2-1; 7 positions match TRBD1. The CDR3 runs 15 residues. Germline CDR1 SEHNR, CDR2 FQNEAQ (reference sequence). V lost 4 bases to trimming and J lost 4 bases; unmatched junction nucleotides: 7. The CDR3 DNA reads as TGTGCCAGCAGCTCCCCGGGACAGACGTACAATGAGCAGTTCTTC. Translated, it gives CASSSPGQTYNEQFF.

The chain carries TRBV2 and TRBJ2-7, with 7 bases fitting TRBD1. Losses at the gene ends were 9 bases for V and 0 bases for J; bases not matched to a gene: 2. The CDR3 contains 12 residues. The germline gives CDR1 SNHLY, CDR2 FYNNEI. The CDR3 DNA sequence: TGTGCCAGGGGGACAGTCTCCTACGAGCAGTACTTC. Its protein product is CARGTVSYEQYF. Drawing the rest from reference TRBV2 and TRBJ2-7, the complete variable domain is EPEVTQTPSHQVTQMGQEVILRCVPISNHLYFYWYRQILGQKVEFLVSFYNNEISEKSEIFDDQFSVERPDGSNFTLKIRSTKLEDSAMYFCARGTVSYEQYFGPGTRLTVT.

The V and J genes are TRBV27 and TRBJ1-5, with 9 bases aligning to TRBD1. This CDR3 region has 15 residues. Germline CDR1 is MNHEY and CDR2 is SMNVEV (reference sequence). The ends lost 4 bases at V and 1 base at J; junction bases unmatched: 2. For the CDR3, the DNA is TGTGCCAGCAGTTCCGACAGGGGGAGCAATCAGCCCCAGCATTTT. This codes for CASSSDRGSNQPQHF.

The chain carries TRBV11-2 and TRBJ2-7; D gene uncertain. Trimming removed 0 bases from V and 1 base from J, with 7 bases in between. There are 14 residues in the CDR3. Germline V CDR1 and CDR2: SGHAT, FQNNGV. CDR3 DNA sequence: TGTGCCAGCAGCTTAGAACCGGAGTCCTACGAGCAGTACTTC. Its translation: CASSLEPESYEQYF.